The 17 T cell receptor beta chains in this list originate from one sample, sequenced in a study of shared clonotypes between healthy human individuals. Only in-frame clones appear in the TCRdb table, and some are missing; sequencing was by immunoSEQ multiplex PCR. This table holds some 1 million clones, more than 65% found once. The sample consisted of memory CD4+ T cells sorted from blood. The subset is: CD45RA-negative fraction. These receptors were collected from a young man in good health.

The chain links TRBV15 to TRBJ2-2; 7 nucleotides agree with TRBD2. The CDR3 covers 16 residues. Germline V gene lookup returns CDR1 LNHNV and CDR2 YYDKDF (reference sequence). J lost 1 base, V lost 5 bases, and 7 bases had no gene match. CDR3 residues: CATSPQGGRNTGELFF. CDR3 bases: TGTGCCACCAGCCCTCAGGGCGGGAGGAACACCGGGGAGCTGTTTTTT.

This clone was counted between two and nine times. The chain has TRBV30 and TRBJ1-4; D uncertain. There are 13 residues in the CDR3. V was shortened by 3 bases and J by 8 bases, with 13 bases between the two germline ends. Germline loops: CDR1 GTSNPN, CDR2 SVGIG (reference sequence). CDR3 sequence (DNA): TGTGCCTGGAGCGTACAAATACTAGAAAAACTGTTTTTT. Translating gives CAWSVQILEKLFF.

This clone was observed a single time. The chain is built from TRBV2 and TRBJ1-1; D ambiguous. Germline V lookup: CDR1 SNHLY, CDR2 FYNNEI. V lost 3 bases and J 1 base, leaving 6 bases between the germline ends. The CDR3 loop spans 13 amino acids. Written as DNA, the CDR3 is TGTGCCAGCAGTGACCAGCCGAACACTGAAGCTTTCTTT. This translates into CASSDQPNTEAFF.

About this clone: The sample holds other DNA sequences that translate to the same CDR3. The chain joins TRBV5-1 to TRBJ1-2; no clear D. Germline V lookup: CDR1 SGHRS, CDR2 YFSETQ. The CDR3 consists of 14 residues. V lost 5 bases and J lost 0, with 11 bases in between. CDR3 coding DNA: TGCGCCAGCAGTTCAGGAGGAGCTAACTATGGCTACACCTTC. It yields the protein CASSSGGANYGYTF. The full variable domain, in which reference TRBV5-1 and TRBJ1-2 provide the parts outside the CDR3, is KAGVTQTPRYLIKTRGQQVTLSCSPISGHRSVSWYQQTPGQGLQFLFEYFSETQRNKGNFPGRFSGRQFSNSRSEMNVSTLELGDSALYLCASSSGGANYGYTFGSGTRLTVV.

The gene calls are TRBV7-9 and TRBJ2-5; TRBD1 might be the D (5 bases). Trimming left V 5 bases short and J 14 bases short, with 15 bases between. This CDR3 has 11 amino acids. Germline CDR1 reads SEHNR; CDR2 reads FQNEAQ (reference sequence). The chain's CDR3 is CASSLGEVAYF. CDR3 in DNA: TGTGCCAGCAGCCTAGGGGAAGTCGCCTACTTC. Variable domain in full (rest from reference TRBV7-9 and TRBJ2-5): DTGVSQNPRHKITKRGQNVTFRCDPISEHNRLYWYRQTLGQGPEFLTYFQNEAQLEKSRLLSDRFSAERPKGSFSTLEIQRTEQGDSAMYLCASSLGEVAYFGPGTRLLVL.

This clone was seen a handful of times. This chain joins TRBV15 and TRBJ2-7, with D maybe TRBD2 (6 bases). This CDR3 comprises 15 residues. The V gene's germline CDR1 is LNHNV and CDR2 YYDKDF (reference sequence). Trimming removed 0 bases from V and 3 bases from J, with 12 bases in between. The CDR3 DNA sequence: TGTGCCACCAGCAGAGACCGGGACTCATTCTACGAGCAGTACTTC. Protein: CATSRDRDSFYEQYF.

This clone was counted only a few times. The chain carries TRBV18 and TRBJ1-4; no firm D call. Trimming stripped 8 bases from V and 1 base from J, with 14 bases between. CDR1 KGHSH and CDR2 LQKENI come from the germline V gene. This CDR3 contains 15 residues. CDR3 loop: CASRRDAVTNEKLFF. As DNA, the CDR3 is TGTGCCAGCCGAAGAGACGCCGTAACTAATGAAAAACTGTTTTTT.

This chain uses TRBV5-4 with TRBJ1-4; 10 bases are shared with TRBD1. The CDR3 has 16 residues. Unmatched junction bases numbered 6, after V lost 1 base and J lost 6 bases. Germline loops: CDR1 SGHNT, CDR2 YYREEE (reference sequence). Written as DNA, the CDR3 is TGTGCCAGCAGCTTGAGACCCGACAGGGGGCATGAAAAACTGTTTTTT. Its translation: CASSLRPDRGHEKLFF.

The gene calls are TRBV7-9 and TRBJ1-2; no reliable D call. This CDR3 comprises 17 residues. V was shortened by 6 bases and J by 3 bases, with 23 bases between the two germline ends. CDR1 SEHNR and CDR2 FQNEAQ come from the germline V gene (reference sequence). The CDR3 DNA sequence: TGTGCCAGCAGTCATCCTGATTGGAGGGAAGTACACTATGGCTACACCTTC. This translates into CASSHPDWREVHYGYTF.

CDR3 bases: TGTGCCAGCAGCCCCGGGAGGGGCTCCTACAATGAGCAGTTCTTC. The encoded protein is CASSPGRGSYNEQFF. The chain uses TRBV7-6 and TRBJ2-1; 8 bases match TRBD2. V dropped 5 bases and J dropped 0; count of bases not matched to a gene: 3. The CDR3 has 15 amino acids. CDR1 and CDR2 from the germline V gene are SGHVS and FNYEAQ.

V is TRBV27 and J is TRBJ2-1, with 10 bases that match TRBD1. Trimming at V came to 4 bases and at J to 6 bases, leaving 9 bases not matched to a gene. The CDR3 is 16 residues long. The V gene's germline CDR1 is MNHEY and CDR2 SMNVEV (reference sequence). The CDR3 here is CASSSPVRDRGNEQFF. The CDR3 nucleotides read TGTGCCAGCAGTTCCCCCGTTCGGGACAGGGGCAATGAGCAGTTCTTC.

This chain uses TRBV28 with TRBJ2-5, with D maybe TRBD2 (5 bases). The CDR3 length is 15 residues. V gave up 7 bases and J gave up 3 bases, with 18 bases separating them. CDR1 and CDR2 (germline): MDHEN, SYDVKM. The CDR3 spells CASNSPGPGKETQYF. CDR3 bases: TGTGCCAGCAATTCCCCCGGGCCCGGGAAAGAGACCCAGTACTTC.

The genes are TRBV20-1 and TRBJ2-7, with D possibly TRBD2 on 5 matching bases. This CDR3 has 11 residues. Germline V CDR1 and CDR2: DFQATT, SNEGSKA (reference sequence). Trimming pared 3 bases from V and 6 bases from J, leaving 9 bases between. CDR3 sequence reads: CSAREAAEQYF. DNA of the CDR3: TGCAGTGCTAGGGAAGCGGCCGAGCAGTACTTC.

This sequence joins TRBV6-6 and TRBJ2-5; D is unresolved. The end of the DNA is better explained by TRBJ2-7, so the J call may be wrong. The CDR3 is made up of 14 amino acids. Germline V gene sequence: CDR1 MNHNY, CDR2 SVGAGI (reference sequence). As DNA, the CDR3 is TGTGCCAACAGAACGGGCCTAAGCTCCTACGAGCAGTACTTC. This gives the protein CANRTGLSSYEQYF.

The rearrangement uses TRBV19 and TRBJ2-1; D is possibly TRBD1 (6 bases). Germline V gene sequence: CDR1 LNHDA, CDR2 SQIVND (reference sequence). The V gene lost 6 bases and the J gene lost 14 bases, with 17 bases spanning the gap. The length of the CDR3 is 12 residues. CDR3 DNA sequence: TGTGCCAGTAGGTTGATAGGGGGTGATAAGTTCTTC. Translated: CASRLIGGDKFF.

The V and J genes are TRBV9 and TRBJ2-3; possibly TRBD1 or TRBD2 for D (5 bases each). V was pared by 2 bases and J by 1 base, with 29 bases between. Per the germline V gene, CDR1 is SGDLS and CDR2 is YYNGEE. The CDR3 length is 21 residues. The CDR3 sequence is CASSVGPGPGFWGQGTDTQYF. The CDR3 nucleotides read TGTGCCAGCAGCGTTGGCCCGGGACCAGGATTTTGGGGTCAAGGCACAGATACGCAGTATTTT.

This clone showed up just once. This sequence joins TRBV18 and TRBJ2-7; D is unclear. The CDR3 is 13 residues long. Germline CDR1 and CDR2: KGHSH and LQKENI. Trimming took off 7 bases at V and 1 base at J, with 11 bases between the two ends. The DNA for the CDR3 is TGTGCCAGCTTCACCGGCAGTTCCTACGAGCAGTACTTC. It translates to CASFTGSSYEQYF.